This T cell receptor (beta chain) appears in the sequencing data of a study of OX40 agonist ivuxolimab in advanced cancers. Study details: The patients' treatment was ivuxolimab, an agonistic anti-OX40 (CD134) antibody. Dose-escalation cases comprised hepatocellular carcinoma, melanoma, renal cell or head and neck cancer.

V lost 7 bases and J 1 base, leaving 5 bases between the germline ends. The V gene's germline CDR1 is DFQATT and CDR2 SNEGSKA (reference sequence). The CDR3 length is 11 residues. The assay was immunoSEQ multiplex PCR, and TCRdb's table has in-frame clones only and misses some. The sample lists approximately 35,000 clones, about 74% occurring once. The material sequenced was CD4+ or CD8+ T cells sorted from blood, taken in a trial of the OX40 agonist ivuxolimab. V is TRBV20-1 and J is TRBJ1-5; D unclear. The sequence derives from an adult with an advanced solid tumor such as melanoma, head and neck, liver or kidney cancer. In DNA, the CDR3 is TGCAGTGTAGGCAGCAATCAGCCCCAGCATTTT. It yields the protein CSVGSNQPQHF.